The T cell receptor (beta chain) under discussion was sequenced for a study of cytomegalovirus exposure and HLA in healthy donors (dated by TCRdb to about 2017). Looking at the study overall: In an earlier analysis of around 540 of the donors, 276 Gb of sequence data and 90 million to 120 million unique TCR beta sequences from about 180 million T cells were reported. An early release that covered about 600 HLA-typed donors contained approximately 300 gigabases of sequencing data and some 87 million unique TCR sequences. Of the roughly 400 genotyped donors, roughly 76% were placed in the genetic ancestry cluster associated with self-reported Caucasian donors. The study aimed to test whether signatures of past pathogen exposure could be identified by cataloging public T cell receptors. Using immunosequencing, the study profiled T cell repertoires from fewer than 850 subjects and related those repertoires to cytomegalovirus serostatus. A separate validation cohort of 100 to 150 different subjects was used in addition to the approximately 640-subject first cohort. To predict cytomegalovirus infection status, the study brought together high-throughput TCR immunosequencing, statistical association of individual TCRs with disease status, and machine learning. A later analysis re-analyzed previously published TCR beta repertoires from roughly 690 donors and added high-resolution HLA genotyping to study TCR occurrence patterns. In the later analysis, no new phenotypic data were used to find candidate immune exposures; instead, reliance was placed on TCR beta sequences and their occurrence across donors. In an earlier analysis of around 540 of the donors, high-throughput TCR beta sequencing was used to judge whether each TCR beta V gene segment behaved as functional or pseudogenic. Donor age, sex, ethnicity and CMV serostatus were compiled together with the repertoire data. A later genetic analysis took genome-wide SNP genotypes for about 65% of the 666 donors and used that subset as a discovery cohort. Every discovery cohort repertoire had been produced on one sequencing platform. Both class I and class II loci were covered by HLA typing, at four-digit resolution. Typing coverage differed by locus: A, B, C, DRB1 and DQB1 were typed in about 620-630 donors, DQA1 in about 560, DPA1 in around 580, and DPB1 in 450 to 490. Roughly 5 DR-DQ haplotypes were handled as single units for association and clustering because linkage in the cohort was strong. Among roughly 400 genotyped donors of the cohort, an average of roughly 230,000 unique TCR beta nucleotide sequences was sequenced per donor, of which 15% to 20% were non-productive. Study-wide conclusions, independent of this receptor: Linkage disequilibrium might explain the correlated functional status among segregating V segments, but an unknown experimental factor could not be ruled out. The study gave a list of over 150 TCR beta chains associated with cytomegalovirus. In a later analysis, 16,951 TCR beta sequences were associated with specific HLA alleles at a false discovery rate of 0.05. Compared with equally common non-associated chains, HLA-associated TCR beta chains in a later analysis were more clonally expanded and had lower generation probabilities. A cluster of highly shared sequence variants was judged likely to represent a technical artifact of the sequencing pipeline. Cytomegalovirus status was reported to be diagnosed by the classifier with high specificity and sensitivity in both the original and validation cohorts. Roughly uniform sequencing depth across donors was assumed in presence/absence analyses, although this assumption may not hold. An association between a missense DCLRE1C variant and V-gene and J-gene trimming of TCR beta chains was found in a later genetic analysis and replicated in an independent cohort. According to a later genetic analysis, donors in an Asian-associated ancestry cluster had fewer N-insertions in productive TCRs than the approximately 650-donor mean. Because the 87-base-pair reads could not distinguish some IMGT-functional V segments, including TRBV6-2 and TRBV6-3, those segments were excluded. Because counts were too low, some 17 rarely observed V segments, including chromosome 9 orphons, were left out of the earlier analysis of approximately 580 of the donors. Only TCR beta chains were sequenced in this cohort, and the absence of alpha or paired-chain data limited detectable features. When HLA alleles, especially DR and DQ, strongly co-occurred, attributing TCR associations to individual alleles was difficult. A further reported finding was that TCR beta sequences accurately predicted the HLA-A and HLA-B alleles for most subjects in the first cohort. According to the authors, the approach could potentially be generalized to other disease states and immunological phenotypes. Most TCR sequences were seen in very few donors, while some public TCRs were found in many individuals. In a later analysis, several top co-occurrence clusters were reported to appear linked to parvovirus B19, influenza, CMV and Epstein-Barr virus. According to a later analysis, TCR association rates differed among HLA loci, with DRB1 alleles showing the most associated TCRs and HLA-C alleles showing the fewest. Most CMV-associated TCR beta chains appeared to be HLA-restricted in a later analysis, and the HLA associations seemed to be driven largely by CMV exposure. In vitro tests confirmed that a few of the cytomegalovirus-associated TCR beta chains recognize cytomegalovirus antigens. The only immune exposure information available for the cohort was CMV serostatus. In an earlier analysis of fewer than 700 of the donors, most TCR beta V segments appeared in productive rearrangements about 87% or about 30% of the time, broadly matching IMGT annotations. HLA typing was unavailable for some donors at each locus, so association tests used only the typed subset.

To prepare the library, the immunoSEQ multiplex PCR assay was applied. A mixture of 60 forward primers for TCR Vbeta segments and 13 reverse primers for TCR Jbeta segments was used in the multiplex PCR. Amplification of the CDR3 region of rearranged TCR beta genes was performed with a multiplex PCR assay on genomic DNA. On the Illumina HiSeq System, the amplified TCR beta libraries were sequenced as 87-base-pair reads. On the authors' methods: Across the 670 or so repertoires, a later analysis counted tens of millions of unique TCR beta chains, 9.5 million to 12 million of which were shared by at least two donors. Raw reads were error-corrected and collapsed into unique sequences with a nearest-neighbor algorithm that merged closely related sequences to remove PCR and sequencing errors. V, D and J gene segments were assigned by aligning CDR3 sequences to IMGT reference sequences. For a sequence to be retained, at least a six-nucleotide match to both a V gene segment and a J gene segment was required. A rearrangement was called productive if the CDR3 had no stop codons and remained in frame with V and J, and every other rearrangement was called non-productive. Following IMGT convention, CDR3 was defined as the stretch from the second conserved V-encoded cysteine to the conserved J-encoded phenylalanine. Sequences without an unambiguous match to a single V gene segment were excluded from the earlier analysis of 587 of the donors. In an earlier analysis of some 590 of the donors, a V segment was called functional when productive rearrangements were above 56.7%, and segregating when the standard deviation between donors exceeded 5%. A statistical classification framework was developed to diagnose cytomegalovirus status using the catalog of TCR beta chain sequences. In a later analysis, V and J genes were assigned by comparing TCR nucleotide sequences against IMGT/GENE-DB human TR gene sequences. In a later analysis, CDR3 sequences and most-parsimonious VDJ recombination scenarios were assigned using the TCRdist pipeline. In a later analysis, each TCR beta chain was defined by its CDR3 amino acid sequence together with its V-gene family, and reads lacking a unique V-gene family were excluded. In a later analysis, 450 to 600 highly shared, low-generation-probability nucleotide sequences were removed to address suspected cross-contamination and a sequencing artifact. In a later analysis, a clonal expansion index for each public chain was calculated from normalized within-repertoire ranks of inferred template counts. In a later analysis, generation probabilities were computed using a VDJ recombination model fitted to out-of-frame rearrangements, and the results were checked against IGoR. Hypergeometric tests were used in a later analysis to score TCR-TCR, TCR-HLA and TCR-CMV co-occurrence, with a repertoire-size bias correction applied to the TCR pairs. In a later analysis, false discovery rates were estimated by permuting HLA or CMV assignments 20 times. In a later analysis, co-occurring TCRs were grouped using DBSCAN, and TCRdist sequence similarity was added for clustering within HLA-allele-positive subsets. For co-occurrence clustering, repertoires with fewer than 30,000 or more than 120,000 public chains were excluded, along with a handful of repertoires with anomalous nucleotide sharing. The clones in this table, taken by TCRdb from immuneACCESS, are in-frame only. Not every clone is retained; where verified, under half of the shortfall comes from an unresolved V gene, and the cause of the rest is unknown. That table gives V, J and clone size, and the DNA gave D and trimming. The table for this sample lists 200,000 to 250,000 clones; over 80% of them were counted only once. The ten largest clonotypes hold roughly 0.71% of the sample.

In total, about 650 healthy bone marrow donors made up the cohort. All cohort members were sampled while nominally healthy, although unrecorded immune exposures were likely present. The donor was CMV seronegative and belonged to the group of over 300 seronegative cohort members. A peripheral blood sample was provided by each donor, and peripheral blood mononuclear cells were used for TCR beta sequencing. Genomic DNA was extracted from the blood cell samples with the Qiagen DNeasy Blood Extraction Kit. Sequences MNHNS (CDR1) and SASEGT (CDR2) are obtained from the germline V gene. Reading from cysteine to phenylalanine, the CDR3 counts 15 amino acids. Only CDR3 DNA remains: 45 bases, in frame from the first base. V is shortened by 7 bases, J by 5 bases, and the region joining them spans 17 bases. On this clone: Which antigen it targets is not known. No much larger clone exists at a distance of one base, and base qualities are not known.

Here the chain combines TRBV6-1 and TRBJ2-2; a tentative D match to TRBD1 spans 6 bases. The sample consisted of PBMCs. This TCR derives from a boy aged 2-9 years in good health and CMV-seronegative. The nucleotides read TGTGCCAGCAACCTCGGGACAATTGTTACCGGGGAGCTGTTTTTT. It is translated as CASNLGTIVTGELFF.